Shown below are 16 T cell receptor beta chains from a single sample sequenced in a study of long-term antiretroviral therapy in people with HIV. immunoSEQ v3.0 was run at survey level. Profiled with immunoSEQ multiplex PCR; TCRdb holds only in-frame clones, not every one. The profile shows approximately 28,000 clones, more than 70% of them singletons. This specimen consisted of unsorted PBMCs, obtained 4.8 to 5 years after starting antiretroviral therapy. These receptors were obtained from a man aged 40-50 years with HIV.

This clone has more than one count but fewer than ten. This chain connects TRBV27 to TRBJ2-7; D may correspond to TRBD1 or TRBD2 (5 bases each). The CDR3 extends over 12 amino acids. V was cut by 10 bases and J by 3 bases, with 13 bases left in between. CDR1 is MNHEY, CDR2 SMNVEV, per germline (reference sequence). This CDR3 reads CAIRGLHYEQYF. CDR3 nucleotide sequence: TGTGCCATCCGGGGCCTCCACTACGAGCAGTACTTC.

This clone was seen once. The V and J genes are TRBV7-2 and TRBJ2-1; 7 bases are a match to TRBD2. Per the germline V gene, CDR1 is SGHTA and CDR2 is FQGNSA. The CDR3 is 13 residues long. J gave up 13 bases and V 5 bases, and 11 bases lay outside the gene matches. This chain's CDR3 is CASSLPDERGQFF. DNA of the CDR3: TGTGCCAGCAGCCTGCCTGACGAGCGGGGTCAGTTCTTC.

The rearrangement uses TRBV18 and TRBJ2-5; D call uncertain. This CDR3 is built from 16 residues. Germline lookup yields CDR1 KGHSH and CDR2 LQKENI. Between the trimmed V and J ends, which lost 3 bases and 0 bases, there was a span of 14 bases. The CDR3 protein is CASSPVRPSYQETQYF. CDR3 nucleotide sequence: TGTGCCAGCTCACCGGTTAGGCCTTCGTACCAAGAGACCCAGTACTTC.

The V gene is TRBV28, the J gene TRBJ2-2; perhaps TRBD1 as D (6 bases). The V gene's germline CDR1 is MDHEN and CDR2 SYDVKM. Between the trimmed V and J ends, which lost 5 bases and 2 bases, there was a span of 15 bases. The CDR3 extends over 16 amino acids. The chain's CDR3 is CASSLTGTLNTGELFF. CDR3 bases: TGTGCCAGCAGTCTAACCGGGACATTAAACACCGGGGAGCTGTTTTTT.

This clone occurred once. The rearrangement joins TRBV11-3 to TRBJ2-1; the match to TRBD2 covers 8 bases. The CDR3 spans 15 residues. Germline V gene sequence: CDR1 SGHNT, CDR2 YENEEA. Trimming took 1 base from V and 9 from J; bases not matched to a gene: 8. The CDR3 is CASSLGEAGGIEQFF. CDR3 DNA sequence: TGTGCCAGCAGCTTAGGCGAGGCGGGAGGAATTGAGCAGTTCTTC.

The chain has TRBV6-1 and TRBJ2-5; D may be TRBD1 (5 bases). CDR1 is MNHNS, CDR2 SASEGT, per germline. The CDR3 runs 15 residues. Deletions cut 5 bases from V and 5 bases from J, with 18 bases between. The CDR3, as DNA: TGTGCCAGCAGTCTCGACAGTTGGTTTGGTGAGACCCAGTACTTC. Translating gives CASSLDSWFGETQYF.

This chain connects TRBV5-1 to TRBJ2-1; D perhaps matches TRBD2 (5 bases). The length of the CDR3 is 16 residues. V was shortened by 1 base and J by 0 bases, with 11 bases between the two germline ends. CDR1 and CDR2 (germline): SGHRS, YFSETQ. CDR3 DNA sequence: TGCGCCAGCAGCTTGCCCGGACGGGGCTCCTACAATGAGCAGTTCTTC. Its translation: CASSLPGRGSYNEQFF. The full variable domain, in which reference TRBV5-1 and TRBJ2-1 provide the parts outside the CDR3, is KAGVTQTPRYLIKTRGQQVTLSCSPISGHRSVSWYQQTPGQGLQFLFEYFSETQRNKGNFPGRFSGRQFSNSRSEMNVSTLELGDSALYLCASSLPGRGSYNEQFFGPGTRLTVL.

The CDR3 DNA sequence: TGTGCCAGCTCCTTCGGGAGCTCCTACAATGAGCAGTTCTTC. Amino acid sequence: CASSFGSSYNEQFF. The chain is built from TRBV6-6 and TRBJ2-1; the D gene is possibly TRBD2 (6 bases). The CDR3 is 14 residues long. The germline gives CDR1 MNHNY, CDR2 SVGAGI (reference sequence). The V and J ends lost 8 bases and 0 bases respectively, with 11 bases between them.

The chain links TRBV5-6 to TRBJ2-2; D possibly uses TRBD1 or TRBD2 (5 bases each). Trimming stripped 4 bases from V and 5 bases from J, with 12 bases between. The CDR3 is made up of 14 amino acids. Germline V CDR1 and CDR2: SGHDT, YYEEEE. The CDR3 DNA reads as TGTGCCAGCAGCCCTGGGACCACGACCGGGGAGCTGTTTTTT. The encoded protein is CASSPGTTTGELFF.

The chain is built from TRBV7-2 and TRBJ2-7; 8 bases are a match to TRBD2. In germline, CDR1 is SGHTA, CDR2 FQGNSA. The CDR3 contains 16 residues. V was clipped by 0 bases and J by 4 bases; unmatched bases: 8. CDR3 protein: CASSLAVSGSLYEQYF. The CDR3 nucleotides read TGTGCCAGCAGCTTAGCCGTAAGCGGGAGTTTGTACGAGCAGTACTTC.

The chain uses TRBV25-1 and TRBJ1-1; 7 nucleotides line up with TRBD1. Germline loops: CDR1 MGHDK, CDR2 SYGVNS. The CDR3 consists of 15 residues. V lost 7 bases and J lost 0; bases outside the gene matches: 8. CDR3 amino acids: CASTPEGTVNTEAFF. The CDR3 nucleotides are TGTGCCAGCACTCCCGAAGGGACAGTGAACACTGAAGCTTTCTTT. Together with reference TRBV25-1 and TRBJ1-1, the CDR3 gives the full variable domain: EADIYQTPRYLVIGTGKKITLECSQTMGHDKMYWYQQDPGMELHLIHYSYGVNSTEKGDLSSESTVSRIRTEHFPLTLESARPSHTSQYLCASTPEGTVNTEAFFGQGTRLTVV.

The chain combines TRBV27 with TRBJ2-7; D may be TRBD1 (5 bases). V was pared by 1 base and J by 5 bases, with 12 bases between. In germline, CDR1 is MNHEY, CDR2 SMNVEV (reference sequence). The CDR3 is 14 amino acids. The CDR3 region is CASSLLAGRDEQYF. As DNA, the CDR3 is TGTGCCAGCAGTTTATTGGCAGGGCGAGACGAGCAGTACTTC.

V usage is TRBV7-9 and J usage is TRBJ1-3; no firm D call. The germline V gene encodes CDR1 SEHNR and CDR2 FQNEAQ (reference sequence). The CDR3 length is 12 residues. The V end was cut by 1 base, the J end by 7 bases, with 5 bases between. The DNA for the CDR3 is TGTGCCAGCAGCTTAGATGGTAACACCATATATTTT. As protein: CASSLDGNTIYF. The full variable domain, rest sourced from reference TRBV7-9 and TRBJ1-3, is DTGVSQNPRHKITKRGQNVTFRCDPISEHNRLYWYRQTLGQGPEFLTYFQNEAQLEKSRLLSDRFSAERPKGSFSTLEIQRTEQGDSAMYLCASSLDGNTIYFGEGSWLTVV.

A few counts support this clone. The chain's CDR3 is CASSDRSSYNSPLHF. The CDR3 DNA reads as TGTGCCAGCAGTGACCGGAGCTCCTATAATTCACCCCTCCACTTT. The J gene is TRBJ1-6, the V gene TRBV27; D uncertain. This CDR3 contains 15 residues. The germline gives CDR1 MNHEY, CDR2 SMNVEV (reference sequence). Trimming left V 5 bases short and J 0 bases short, with 8 bases between.

The chain recombines TRBV5-1 with TRBJ2-1, with 7 bases that match TRBD2. From germline, CDR1 is SGHRS and CDR2 YFSETQ. The CDR3 has 16 residues. V trimming: 0 bases; J trimming: 7 bases; junction bases outside the gene matches: 10. The CDR3 DNA sequence: TGCGCCAGCAGCTTGGAAAGCGGGAAGGGGAAGAATGAGCAGTTCTTC. This translates into CASSLESGKGKNEQFF.

The rearrangement links TRBV10-3 to TRBJ2-3, with D uncertain. From germline, CDR1 is ENHRY and CDR2 SYGVKD. The germline V and J ends were trimmed by 4 bases and 3 bases, with 17 bases remaining between them. The CDR3 covers 16 residues. CDR3: CAISVGANAGTDTQYF. The CDR3, as DNA: TGTGCCATCAGTGTTGGAGCGAACGCCGGGACAGATACGCAGTATTTT.